This entry describes one T cell receptor (beta chain). This sample is part of a study of blood T cell repertoires in COVID-19. Study-wide background: Both acute and convalescent COVID-19 samples were obtained from the United States, Italy and Spain.

TCRdb's table, derived via immunoSEQ multiplex PCR, lists solely in-frame clones and lacks some. The sample records approximately 78,000 clones, approximately 88% being singletons. Per the germline V gene, CDR1 is MDHEN and CDR2 is SYDVKM. This CDR3 spans 12 amino acids. V was pared by 2 bases and J by 4 bases, with 3 bases between. Sequenced: peripheral blood. This clonotype originated in a man aged 50-60 years with acute or convalescent COVID-19. V is TRBV28 and J is TRBJ1-5; D ambiguous. The CDR3 DNA is TGTGCCAGCAGTTTACAAAATCAGCCCCAGCATTTT. This codes for CASSLQNQPQHF.